These 28 T cell receptor beta chains were sequenced from one sample in a study of T cells in localized non-small cell lung cancer (dated by TCRdb to 2020 to 2021). Libraries were made using the immunoSEQ multiplex PCR assay. The immuneACCESS repertoire file appears here via TCRdb, limited to in-frame rearrangements. These files lack a portion of the clones; in checked studies, under half of the deficit traces to unresolved V genes, and the cause of the others is not known. For this sample the table gives some 17,000 clones, of which 90% were detected only once. The ten largest account for about 1.1% of the sample. Sequencing used peripheral blood mononuclear cells, obtained before any cancer treatment. These receptors all come from a woman aged 40 to 75 with stage III lung adenocarcinoma.

This chain joins TRBV29-1 and TRBJ2-2, with D perhaps matching TRBD1 or TRBD2 (5 bases each). Germline CDR1 is SQVTM and CDR2 is ANQGSEA. There are 13 residues in the CDR3. Trimming removed 4 bases at V and 2 bases at J, with 8 bases between. CDR3 bases: TGCAGCGTTGTGGGGGACAACACCGGGGAGCTGTTTTTT. Its translation is CSVVGDNTGELFF.

The chain couples TRBV7-2 to TRBJ1-5; D ambiguous. The CDR3 totals 13 residues. Trimming took off 3 bases at V and 4 bases at J, with 7 bases between the two ends. Germline V gives CDR1 SGHTA, CDR2 FQGNSA. The CDR3 reads CASSFMGNQPQHF. For the CDR3, the DNA is TGTGCCAGCAGCTTCATGGGGAATCAGCCCCAGCATTTT.

This chain uses TRBV7-9 with TRBJ1-2, with 7 nucleotides matching TRBD1. CDR1 is SEHNR, CDR2 FQNEAQ, per germline (reference sequence). The CDR3 consists of 14 residues. Trimming removed 4 bases from V and 6 bases from J; junction bases left unmatched: 8. CDR3 in DNA: TGTGCCAGCAGCTCACAGGGGCGCGAGGATGGCTACACCTTC. It yields the protein CASSSQGREDGYTF.

This clone was recorded a few times. This sequence joins TRBV6-5 and TRBJ2-3; 10 bases line up with TRBD2. V dropped 2 bases and J dropped 4; count of bases not matched to a gene: 0. Germline loops: CDR1 MNHEY, CDR2 SVGAGI. This CDR3 has 14 amino acids. CDR3 protein: CASSYSGGADTQYF. CDR3 nucleotide sequence: TGTGCCAGCAGTTACAGCGGGGGGGCAGATACGCAGTATTTT.

The rearrangement joins TRBV5-5 to TRBJ1-4, with D perhaps matching TRBD1 (5 bases). Germline V gene lookup returns CDR1 SGHKS and CDR2 YYEKEE (reference sequence). CDR3 length: 15 amino acids. V was shortened by 3 bases and J by 4 bases, with 13 bases between the two germline ends. The CDR3 DNA sequence: TGTGCCAGCAGCTATGCTACCGGGGGTAATGAAAAACTGTTTTTT. The encoded protein is CASSYATGGNEKLFF.

The rearrangement uses TRBV29-1 and TRBJ1-3; no definite D call. Per germline, CDR1 SQVTM and CDR2 ANQGSEA. Trimming left V 7 bases short and J 8 bases short, with 3 bases between. The CDR3 totals 8 residues. The CDR3: CSADTIYF. CDR3 DNA: TGCAGCGCCGACACCATATATTTT.

The genes are TRBV5-1 and TRBJ2-3, with TRBD1 matching 8 bases. CDR1 is SGHRS, CDR2 YFSETQ, per germline. V was pared by 4 bases and J by 1 base, with 5 bases of the junction left unmatched. The CDR3 extends over 15 amino acids. CDR3 region: CASSIGQGGTDTQYF. CDR3 coding DNA: TGCGCCAGCAGCATAGGACAGGGTGGCACAGATACGCAGTATTTT.

The rearrangement uses TRBV29-1 and TRBJ2-7; 7 bases align to TRBD2. Trimming took 7 bases from V and 6 from J; bases not matched to a gene: 6. CDR3 length: 11 residues. Germline CDR1 SQVTM, CDR2 ANQGSEA. The CDR3 coding sequence is TGCAGCGCCCCGACGGGGGGCGAGCAGTACTTC. It is translated as CSAPTGGEQYF.

V and J are TRBV7-2 and TRBJ1-2, with unresolved D. Germline CDR1 reads SGHTA; CDR2 reads FQGNSA. V was pared by 5 bases and J by 0 bases, with 4 bases between. The CDR3 is 12 residues long. CDR3 DNA: TGTGCCAGCAGCACAACTAACTATGGCTACACCTTC. This translates into CASSTTNYGYTF.

The chain employs TRBV7-9 and TRBJ2-3, with TRBD1 matching 7 bases. Germline V lookup: CDR1 SEHNR, CDR2 FQNEAQ (reference sequence). V was pared by 5 bases and J by 2 bases, with 7 bases of the junction left unmatched. This CDR3 spans 15 amino acids. CDR3 coding DNA: TGTGCCAGCAGCCCCGGGACAGCTCCCACAGATACGCAGTATTTT. Translated, it gives CASSPGTAPTDTQYF.

The chain has TRBV7-9 and TRBJ2-2, with a tentative D call TRBD1 (6 bases). This CDR3 is built from 12 residues. Trimming took 6 bases from V and 10 from J, leaving 12 bases between them. Germline CDR1 reads SEHNR; CDR2 reads FQNEAQ (reference sequence). The CDR3 region is CASRYRVEELFF. CDR3 nucleotides: TGTGCCAGCAGATACAGGGTTGAGGAGCTGTTTTTT.

CDR3 sequence: CASSLDWDRGRGYTF. CDR3 nucleotide sequence: TGTGCCAGCAGCTTGGATTGGGACAGGGGTCGTGGCTACACCTTC. The rearrangement uses TRBV5-5 and TRBJ1-2; 10 bases are a match to TRBD1. The CDR3 contains 15 residues. Trimming cost V 0 bases and J 7 bases; bases outside gene matches: 6. The V gene's germline CDR1 is SGHKS and CDR2 YYEKEE (reference sequence).

The CDR3 spells CASSLEPGAYSPLHF. CDR3 sequence (DNA): TGTGCCAGCAGCTTAGAGCCAGGGGCCTATTCACCCCTCCACTTT. V gene TRBV11-2 combines with J gene TRBJ1-6; tentatively, D is TRBD1 (6 bases). CDR3 size: 15 residues. Germline CDR1 and CDR2: SGHAT and FQNNGV. Trimming removed 0 bases from V and 8 bases from J, with 11 bases in between.

V usage is TRBV11-2 and J usage is TRBJ1-1, with D tentatively TRBD1 (6 bases). V was clipped by 6 bases and J by 5 bases, with 13 bases between them. Germline assignment: CDR1 SGHAT and CDR2 FQNNGV. The CDR3 has 13 residues. CDR3 coding DNA: TGTGCCAGCAGAAACACAGGGCGGACTGAAGCTTTCTTT. Translated: CASRNTGRTEAFF.

CDR3 amino acids: CASSIQGAGVYEQYF. The CDR3 nucleotides are TGTGCCAGCAGCATACAGGGGGCGGGAGTCTACGAGCAGTACTTC. The chain uses TRBV7-2 and TRBJ2-7; 9 bases are shared with TRBD1. CDR3 length equals 15 residues. The V segment lost 5 bases and the J segment 3 bases; nucleotides outside the gene matches: 8. The germline gives CDR1 SGHTA, CDR2 FQGNSA.

This chain joins TRBV5-1 and TRBJ1-2; possible D gene TRBD1, 5 bases. Germline V gene data show CDR1 as SGHRS and CDR2 as YFSETQ. The CDR3 is 12 residues long. Trimming removed 0 bases at V and 14 bases at J, with 14 bases between. The CDR3 DNA reads as TGCGCCAGCAGCTTGGTGGAGACAGCCTGGACCTTC. Encoded protein: CASSLVETAWTF.

The chain links TRBV28 to TRBJ1-1; TRBD1 is a possible D gene (5 bases). Germline V gene lookup returns CDR1 MDHEN and CDR2 SYDVKM. Between the trimmed V and J ends, which lost 5 bases and 1 base, there was a span of 20 bases. The CDR3 length is 17 residues. CDR3 region: CASSPTPGRKRNTEAFF. The CDR3 DNA reads as TGTGCCAGCAGTCCCACCCCGGGACGGAAGCGGAACACTGAAGCTTTCTTT.

J is TRBJ1-3 and V is TRBV7-9, with D hard to call. CDR3 size: 17 residues. The ends were cut back, 3 bases at V and 0 bases at J, with 15 bases in the middle. Germline assignment: CDR1 SEHNR and CDR2 FQNEAQ (reference sequence). CDR3: CASSFEVGRGSGNTIYF. The CDR3 nucleotides read TGTGCCAGCAGCTTCGAGGTCGGACGGGGCTCTGGAAACACCATATATTTT.

The V gene is TRBV20-1, the J gene TRBJ1-1; possible D gene TRBD1, 5 bases. This CDR3 spans 11 amino acids. Germline CDR1 is DFQATT and CDR2 is SNEGSKA (reference sequence). The CDR3 sequence is CSSTENTEAFF. CDR3 sequence (DNA): TGCAGCTCGACAGAGAACACTGAAGCTTTCTTT.

The V gene is TRBV27, the J gene TRBJ1-4, with 9 bases that match TRBD1. Germline-derived CDR1 and CDR2 are MNHEY and SMNVEV (reference sequence). The ends lost 5 bases at V and 8 bases at J; junction bases unmatched: 9. There are 15 residues in the CDR3. The CDR3 reads CASSRTGGGGEKLFF. The CDR3, as DNA: TGTGCCAGCAGTCGCACAGGGGGCGGGGGGGAAAAACTGTTTTTT.

The rearrangement joins TRBV5-1 to TRBJ1-2; D remains ambiguous. The CDR3 is made up of 13 amino acids. Germline V gene data show CDR1 as SGHRS and CDR2 as YFSETQ. The germline V and J ends were trimmed by 0 bases and 7 bases, with 10 bases remaining between them. CDR3 nucleotide sequence: TGCGCCAGCAGCTTGGCAGGATTTGGTGGCTACACCTTC. Translated, it gives CASSLAGFGGYTF.

V is TRBV6-6 and J is TRBJ1-5; 8 bases fit TRBD1. CDR1 and CDR2 (germline): MNHNY, SVGAGI (reference sequence). The CDR3 has 16 amino acids. With V trimmed by 6 bases and J by 7 bases, 14 bases remained unmatched. The CDR3 DNA is TGTGCCAGCAGCCATGGGACAGGCCTACAAGGCCAGCCCCAGCATTTT. Encoded protein: CASSHGTGLQGQPQHF.

The chain employs TRBV12-5 and TRBJ1-1; no reliable D call. Germline V gene data show CDR1 as LGHNT and CDR2 as FRNRAP. The CDR3 sequence is 10 residues long. Trimming took off 5 bases at V and 8 bases at J, with 6 bases between the two ends. CDR3 DNA: TGTGCTAGTGGTCTGATAGAAGCTTTCTTT. Its protein is CASGLIEAFF.

The rearrangement uses TRBV1 and TRBJ2-3; TRBD2, the table's D call, was not compared with the DNA. TRBV1 is a pseudogene. CDR3 size: 17 residues. Here the CDR3 reads CTSSHTKGLAITDTQYF. The CDR3 nucleotides are TGCACCAGCAGCCATACCAAGGGACTAGCCATCACAGATACGCAGTATTTT.

V usage is TRBV27 and J usage is TRBJ1-2; TRBD1 aligns across 9 bases. This CDR3 is built from 18 residues. V dropped 4 bases and J dropped 4; count of bases not matched to a gene: 16. CDR1 and CDR2 (germline): MNHEY, SMNVEV (reference sequence). The CDR3 nucleotides read TGTGCCAGCAGTTCCGGGACAGGGACCCTAAAAGGGTCCTATGGCTACACCTTC. Encoded protein: CASSSGTGTLKGSYGYTF.

The V gene is TRBV7-3, the J gene TRBJ2-3, with D perhaps being TRBD1 or TRBD2 (5 bases each). Trimming shortened V by 2 bases and J by 4 bases, and 16 bases separated the two germline ends. The CDR3 loop spans 16 amino acids. Per germline, CDR1 SGHTA and CDR2 FQGTGA. The CDR3 protein is CASSLEGPIQADTQYF. The CDR3 DNA sequence: TGTGCCAGCAGCTTAGAGGGGCCTATTCAGGCAGATACGCAGTATTTT.

The chain recombines TRBV5-5 with TRBJ1-4; 7 bases align to TRBD1. Germline CDR1 reads SGHKS; CDR2 reads YYEKEE (reference sequence). With V trimmed by 0 bases and J by 10 bases, 6 bases remained unmatched. CDR3 length: 14 amino acids. This CDR3 is CASSLEWTGGKLFF. CDR3 nucleotide sequence: TGTGCCAGCAGCTTGGAGTGGACAGGCGGAAAACTGTTTTTT.

The DNA for the CDR3 is TGTGCCTGGAGTGTCGGGGGAGATGGCTACACCTTC. Translating it yields CAWSVGGDGYTF. The rearrangement links TRBV30 to TRBJ1-2, with a weak D call TRBD1 (5 bases). V was cut by 0 bases and J by 6 bases, with 8 bases left in between. The CDR3 has 12 amino acids. Germline lookup yields CDR1 GTSNPN and CDR2 SVGIG (reference sequence).